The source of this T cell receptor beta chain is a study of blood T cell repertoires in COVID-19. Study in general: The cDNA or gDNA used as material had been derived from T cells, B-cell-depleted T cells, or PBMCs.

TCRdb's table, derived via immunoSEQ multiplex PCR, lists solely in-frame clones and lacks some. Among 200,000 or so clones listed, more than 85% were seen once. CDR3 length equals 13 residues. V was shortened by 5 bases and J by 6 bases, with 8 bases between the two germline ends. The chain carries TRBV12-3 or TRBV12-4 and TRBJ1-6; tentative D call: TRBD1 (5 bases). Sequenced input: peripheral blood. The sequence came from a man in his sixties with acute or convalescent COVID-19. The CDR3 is CASSPDSNSPLHF. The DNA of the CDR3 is TGTGCCAGCAGTCCAGACAGTAATTCACCCCTCCACTTT.